The present TCR beta chain was sequenced within a study of blood T cell repertoires in COVID-19. Study overall: Sample material is recorded as cDNA or gDNA derived from T cells, B-cell-depleted T cells, or PBMCs.

Per the original methods: Amplification of reference gene primers was used by the study to estimate nucleated cell counts. The data were produced by immunoSEQ multiplex PCR, yet TCRdb's version contains in-frame clones alone and is incomplete. The V and J calls and clone size are taken from that table; D and trimming were inferred from the DNA. The sample has a few hundred thousand clones, roughly nine tenths seen once; the top ten hold 1% to 1.3%. Individuals aged about 18 to 95 years were recruited from 20 to 25 US areas. The length of the CDR3 is 16 residues. Germline assignment: CDR1 SGHNT and CDR2 YYREEE (reference sequence). J gave up 6 bases and V 4 bases, and 11 bases lay outside the gene matches.

Specimen: PBMCs or T cells enriched from blood (not recorded which). This sequence was found in a man aged 30 to 39 who had recovered from COVID-19. The chain is built from TRBV5-4 and TRBJ2-7; 12 bases agree with TRBD1. CDR3 DNA: TGTGCCAGCAGCCCGGAGGGGGGACAGGGGGCGGCCGAGCAGTACTTC. Translated, it gives CASSPEGGQGAAEQYF.